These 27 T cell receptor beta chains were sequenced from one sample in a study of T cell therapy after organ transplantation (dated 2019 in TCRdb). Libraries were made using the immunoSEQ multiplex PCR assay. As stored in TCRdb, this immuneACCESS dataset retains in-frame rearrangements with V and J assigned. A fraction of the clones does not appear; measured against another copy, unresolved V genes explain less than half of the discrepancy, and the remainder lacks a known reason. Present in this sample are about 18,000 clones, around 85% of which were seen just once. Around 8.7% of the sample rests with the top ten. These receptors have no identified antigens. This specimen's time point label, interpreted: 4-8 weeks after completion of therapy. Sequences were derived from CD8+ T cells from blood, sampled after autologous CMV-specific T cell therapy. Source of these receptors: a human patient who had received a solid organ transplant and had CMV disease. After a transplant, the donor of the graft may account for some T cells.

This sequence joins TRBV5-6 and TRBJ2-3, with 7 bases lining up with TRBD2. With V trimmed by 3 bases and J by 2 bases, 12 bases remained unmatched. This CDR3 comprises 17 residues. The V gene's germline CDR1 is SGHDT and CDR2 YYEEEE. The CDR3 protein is CASSSRTSPTITDTQYF. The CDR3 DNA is TGTGCCAGCAGCTCAAGGACTAGTCCTACGATCACAGATACGCAGTATTTT.

The CDR3 protein is CASSPTGNPSYEQYF. DNA for the CDR3: TGTGCCAGCAGCCCCACAGGCAACCCCTCCTACGAGCAGTACTTC. The chain carries TRBV14 and TRBJ2-7; perhaps TRBD1 as D (5 bases). Germline lookup yields CDR1 SGHDN and CDR2 FVKESK. Trimming took off 4 bases at V and 0 bases at J, with 13 bases between the two ends. The CDR3 has 15 amino acids.

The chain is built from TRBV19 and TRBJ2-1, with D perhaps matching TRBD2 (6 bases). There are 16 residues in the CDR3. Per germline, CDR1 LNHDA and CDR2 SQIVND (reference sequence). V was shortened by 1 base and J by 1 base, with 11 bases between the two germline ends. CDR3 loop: CASSIVSAGSYNEQFF. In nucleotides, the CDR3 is TGTGCCAGTAGTATAGTATCGGCGGGATCCTACAATGAGCAGTTCTTC. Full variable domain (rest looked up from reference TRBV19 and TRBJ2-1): DGGITQSPKYLFRKEGQNVTLSCEQNLNHDAMYWYRQDPGQGLRLIYYSQIVNDFQKGDIAEGYSVSREKKESFPLTVTSAQKNPTAFYLCASSIVSAGSYNEQFFGPGTRLTVL.

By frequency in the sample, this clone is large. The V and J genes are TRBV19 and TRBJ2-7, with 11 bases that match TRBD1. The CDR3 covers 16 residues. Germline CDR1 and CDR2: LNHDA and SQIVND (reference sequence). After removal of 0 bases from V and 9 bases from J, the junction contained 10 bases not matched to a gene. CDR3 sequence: CASSIDRGQGARGQYF. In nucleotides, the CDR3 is TGTGCCAGTAGTATAGATAGAGGACAGGGGGCCAGAGGGCAGTACTTC.

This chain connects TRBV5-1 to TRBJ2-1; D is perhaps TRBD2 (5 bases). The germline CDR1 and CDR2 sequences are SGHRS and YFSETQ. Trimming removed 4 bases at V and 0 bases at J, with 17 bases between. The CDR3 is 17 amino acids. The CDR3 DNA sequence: TGCGCCAGCAGCCCGGGAACCCGCTTGAGCTCCTACAATGAGCAGTTCTTC. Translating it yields CASSPGTRLSSYNEQFF.

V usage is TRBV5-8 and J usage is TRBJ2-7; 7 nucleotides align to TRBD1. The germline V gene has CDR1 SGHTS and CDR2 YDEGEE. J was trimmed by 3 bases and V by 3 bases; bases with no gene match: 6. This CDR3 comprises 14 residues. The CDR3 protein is CASSYGQEDYEQYF. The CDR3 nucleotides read TGTGCCAGCAGCTACGGACAGGAGGACTACGAGCAGTACTTC. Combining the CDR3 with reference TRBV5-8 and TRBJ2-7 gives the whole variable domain EAGVTQSPTHLIKTRGQQATLRCSPISGHTSVYWYQQALGLGLQFLLWYDEGEERNRGNFPPRFSGRQFPNYSSELNVNALELEDSALYLCASSYGQEDYEQYFGPGTRLTVT.

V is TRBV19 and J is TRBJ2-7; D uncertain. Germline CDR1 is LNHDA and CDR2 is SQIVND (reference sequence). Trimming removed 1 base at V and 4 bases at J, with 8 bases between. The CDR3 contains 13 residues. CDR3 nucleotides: TGTGCCAGTAGTATAGCCGCTTTATACGAGCAGTACTTC. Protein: CASSIAALYEQYF.

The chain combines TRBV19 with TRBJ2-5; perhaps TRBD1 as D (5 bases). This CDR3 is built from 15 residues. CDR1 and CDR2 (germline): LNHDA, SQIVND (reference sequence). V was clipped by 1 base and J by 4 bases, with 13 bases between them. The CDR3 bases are TGTGCCAGTAGTATAGGTCCAGGGATGGGAGAGACCCAGTACTTC. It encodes CASSIGPGMGETQYF.

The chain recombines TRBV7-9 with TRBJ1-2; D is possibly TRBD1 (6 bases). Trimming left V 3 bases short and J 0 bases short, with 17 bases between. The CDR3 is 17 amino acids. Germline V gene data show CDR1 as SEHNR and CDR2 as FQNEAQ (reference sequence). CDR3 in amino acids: CASSFNVGAASNYGYTF. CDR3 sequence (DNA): TGTGCCAGCAGCTTTAATGTGGGGGCAGCGTCTAACTATGGCTACACCTTC.

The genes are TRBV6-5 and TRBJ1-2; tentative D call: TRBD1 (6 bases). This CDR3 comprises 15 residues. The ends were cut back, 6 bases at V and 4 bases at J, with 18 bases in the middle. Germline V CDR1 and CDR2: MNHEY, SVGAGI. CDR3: CASSSSREGGYGYTF. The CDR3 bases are TGTGCCAGCAGCTCGTCGCGGGAGGGGGGCTATGGCTACACCTTC.

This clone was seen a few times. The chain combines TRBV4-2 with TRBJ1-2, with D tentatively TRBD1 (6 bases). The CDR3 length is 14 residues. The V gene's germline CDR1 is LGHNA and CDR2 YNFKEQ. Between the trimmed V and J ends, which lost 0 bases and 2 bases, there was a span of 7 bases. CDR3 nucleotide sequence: TGTGCCAGCAGCCAAGACAGGGGAAACTATGGCTACACCTTC. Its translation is CASSQDRGNYGYTF.

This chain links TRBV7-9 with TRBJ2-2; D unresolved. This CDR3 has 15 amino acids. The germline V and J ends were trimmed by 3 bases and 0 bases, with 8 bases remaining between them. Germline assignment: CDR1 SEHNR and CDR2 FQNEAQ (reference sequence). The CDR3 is CASSLGFANTGELFF. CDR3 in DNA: TGTGCCAGCAGCTTGGGCTTCGCGAACACCGGGGAGCTGTTTTTT.

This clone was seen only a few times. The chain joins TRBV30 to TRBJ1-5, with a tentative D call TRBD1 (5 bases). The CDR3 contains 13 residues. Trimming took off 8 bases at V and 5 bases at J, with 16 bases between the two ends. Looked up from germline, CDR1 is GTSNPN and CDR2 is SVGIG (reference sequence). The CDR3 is CAIQVWGDQPQHF. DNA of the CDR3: TGTGCCATACAGGTTTGGGGTGATCAGCCCCAGCATTTT.

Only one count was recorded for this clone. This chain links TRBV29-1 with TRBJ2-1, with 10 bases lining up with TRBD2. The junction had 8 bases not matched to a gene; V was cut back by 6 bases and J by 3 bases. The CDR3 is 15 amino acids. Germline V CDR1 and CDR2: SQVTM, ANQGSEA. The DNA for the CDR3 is TGCAGCGTGACCTCTAGCGGGGGCCTCTACAATGAGCAGTTCTTC. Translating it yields CSVTSSGGLYNEQFF.

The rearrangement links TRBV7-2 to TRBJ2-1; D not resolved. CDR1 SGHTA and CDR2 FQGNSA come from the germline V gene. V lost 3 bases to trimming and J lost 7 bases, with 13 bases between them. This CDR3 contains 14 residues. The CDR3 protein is CASSFGARWNEQFF. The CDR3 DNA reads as TGTGCCAGCAGCTTCGGCGCGCGGTGGAATGAGCAGTTCTTC.

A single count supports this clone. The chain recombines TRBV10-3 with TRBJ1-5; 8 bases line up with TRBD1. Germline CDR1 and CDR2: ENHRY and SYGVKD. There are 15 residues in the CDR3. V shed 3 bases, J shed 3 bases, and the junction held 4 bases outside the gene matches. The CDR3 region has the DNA TGTGCCATCAGTGACCTGACAGGGGTCAATCAGCCCCAGCATTTT. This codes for CAISDLTGVNQPQHF.

CDR3 region: CASSMSGSRSDTQYF. The CDR3 coding sequence is TGTGCCAGCAGCATGAGTGGATCCCGGTCAGATACGCAGTATTTT. The J gene is TRBJ2-3, the V gene TRBV7-2; D gene ambiguous. Per germline, CDR1 SGHTA and CDR2 FQGNSA. With 5 bases removed from V and 4 bases from J, the gap between germline ends came to 16 bases. This CDR3 comprises 15 residues.

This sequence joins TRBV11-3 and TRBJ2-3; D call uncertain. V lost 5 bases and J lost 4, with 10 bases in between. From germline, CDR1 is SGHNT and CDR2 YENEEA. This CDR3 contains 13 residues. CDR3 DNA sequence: TGTGCCAGCAGCCCACCTGGGGCAGATACGCAGTATTTT. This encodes CASSPPGADTQYF.

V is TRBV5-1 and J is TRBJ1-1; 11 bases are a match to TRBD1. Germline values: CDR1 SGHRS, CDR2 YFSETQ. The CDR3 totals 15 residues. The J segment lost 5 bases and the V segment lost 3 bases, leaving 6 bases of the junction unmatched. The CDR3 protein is CASSSGDRGRTEAFF. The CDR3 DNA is TGCGCCAGCAGCTCCGGGGACAGGGGGAGGACTGAAGCTTTCTTT.

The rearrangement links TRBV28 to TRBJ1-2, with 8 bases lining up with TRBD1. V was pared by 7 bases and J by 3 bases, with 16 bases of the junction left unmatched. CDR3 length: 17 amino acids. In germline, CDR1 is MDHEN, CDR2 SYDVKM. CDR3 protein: CASNLPGQGGSDYGYTF. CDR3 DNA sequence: TGTGCCAGCAACCTTCCAGGACAGGGAGGATCGGACTATGGCTACACCTTC.

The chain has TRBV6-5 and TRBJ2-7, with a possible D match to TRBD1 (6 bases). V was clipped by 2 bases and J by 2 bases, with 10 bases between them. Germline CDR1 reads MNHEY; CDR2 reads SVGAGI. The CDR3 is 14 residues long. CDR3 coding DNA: TGTGCCAGCAGTTACGCCGCAGGGGCCTACGAGCAGTACTTC. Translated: CASSYAAGAYEQYF.

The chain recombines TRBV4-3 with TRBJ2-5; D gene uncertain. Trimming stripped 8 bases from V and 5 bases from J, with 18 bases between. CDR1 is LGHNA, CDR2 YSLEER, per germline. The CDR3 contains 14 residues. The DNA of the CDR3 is TGCGCCAGCGGGATTGGACCCACGATGGAGACCCAGTACTTC. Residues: CASGIGPTMETQYF.

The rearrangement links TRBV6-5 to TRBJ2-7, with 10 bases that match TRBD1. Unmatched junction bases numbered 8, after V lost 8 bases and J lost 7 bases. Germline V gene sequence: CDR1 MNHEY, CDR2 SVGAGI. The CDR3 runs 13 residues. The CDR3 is CASSSGQGWEQYF. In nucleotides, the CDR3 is TGTGCCAGCTCCTCGGGACAGGGGTGGGAGCAGTACTTC.

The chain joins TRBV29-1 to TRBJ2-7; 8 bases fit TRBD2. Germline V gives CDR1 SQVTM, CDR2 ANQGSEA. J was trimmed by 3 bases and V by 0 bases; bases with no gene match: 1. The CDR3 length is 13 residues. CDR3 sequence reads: CSVEDRGGYEQYF. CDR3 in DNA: TGCAGCGTTGAAGATCGGGGGGGCTACGAGCAGTACTTC.

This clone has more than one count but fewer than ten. CDR3 DNA sequence: TGCGCCAGCAGCCAAGAACCGGGAGGGAACACTGAAGCTTTCTTT. Its protein product is CASSQEPGGNTEAFF. The chain employs TRBV4-1 and TRBJ1-1; D uncertain. Trimming removed 0 bases at V and 1 base at J, with 9 bases between. CDR3 length equals 15 residues. The germline V gene has CDR1 MGHRA and CDR2 YSYEKL.

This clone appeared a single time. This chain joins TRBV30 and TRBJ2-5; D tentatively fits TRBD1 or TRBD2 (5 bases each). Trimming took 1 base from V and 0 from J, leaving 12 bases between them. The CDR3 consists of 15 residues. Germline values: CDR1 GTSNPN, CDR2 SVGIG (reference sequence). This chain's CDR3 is CAWSGLGPNQETQYF. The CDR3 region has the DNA TGTGCCTGGAGTGGGCTGGGACCAAACCAAGAGACCCAGTACTTC.

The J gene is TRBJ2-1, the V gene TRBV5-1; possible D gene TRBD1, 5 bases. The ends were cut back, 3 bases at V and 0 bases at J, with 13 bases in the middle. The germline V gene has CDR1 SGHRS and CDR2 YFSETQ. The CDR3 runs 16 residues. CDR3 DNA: TGCGCCAGCAGCTCCCAACAGGAGAGCTCCTACAATGAGCAGTTCTTC. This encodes CASSSQQESSYNEQFF.